This is a list of T cell receptor beta chains from one sample in a study of T cell responses to AZD1222 COVID-19 vaccine. The repertoire was sequenced with immunoSEQ multiplex PCR; TCRdb's copy has only in-frame clones and lacks some. The sample includes approximately 150,000 clones, 90% of them seen just once. Sequenced here: peripheral blood, sampled 28 days after the second AZD1222 dose. These receptors originate from an adult who received the AZD1222 COVID-19 vaccine. Both conserved end residues are part of each CDR3. A D gene is named only where the DNA matches it firmly. Size tells how often a clone was seen (once, few, many) or the class of an expanded clone, and some rows leave it out.

v_gene	d_gene	abundance	j_gene	CDR3nt	CDR3aa
TRBV4-2	.	.	TRBJ1-2	TGTGCCAGCAGCCAAGAATTCAAACAGGTTGTCTATGGCTACACCTTC	CASSQEFKQVVYGYTF
TRBV7-3	.	.	TRBJ1-6	TGTGCCAGCAGTGTCGACTATAATTCACCCCTCCACTTT	CASSVDYNSPLHF
TRBV5-1	.	.	TRBJ2-6	TGCGCCAGCAGCTTGAGTGGGGCCTCTGGGGCCAACGTCCTGACTTTC	CASSLSGASGANVLTF
TRBV5-6	TRBD1	.	TRBJ1-2	TGTGCCAGCAGCTTGGGGGACAGCCGAAACTATGGCTACACCTTC	CASSLGDSRNYGYTF
TRBV4-2	.	.	TRBJ1-2	TGTGCCAGCAGCCAAGAAGCCGGGGCCGCCGAAAACTATGGCTACACCTTC	CASSQEAGAAENYGYTF
TRBV2	TRBD1	once	TRBJ2-1	TGTGCCAGCAGGACGATCGACAGGGGCAATGAGCAGTTCTTC	CASRTIDRGNEQFF
TRBV18	.	.	TRBJ2-5	TGTGCCAGCTCACGAGCGAGGGAAGAGACCCAGTACTTC	CASSRAREETQYF
TRBV5-4	TRBD2	.	TRBJ2-5	TGTGCCAGCAGCCACCGACAGCTAGCGGGGGGGAAGACCCAGTACTTC	CASSHRQLAGGKTQYF
TRBV7-2	.	.	TRBJ1-3	TGTGCCAGCAGCCAGGGACCGGGAAACACCATATATTTT	CASSQGPGNTIYF
TRBV28	TRBD1	.	TRBJ1-2	TGTGCCAGCAGGGCGACAGGGTTGAACTATGGCTACACCTTC	CASRATGLNYGYTF
TRBV7-9	.	.	TRBJ1-3	TGTGCCAGCAAACGTCTACGGGGAGGAGACAGCTCTGGAAACACCATATATTTT	CASKRLRGGDSSGNTIYF
TRBV7-2	.	.	TRBJ2-1	TGTGCCAGCAGCTTGGCCGACCGTGCCTATGAGCAGTTCTTC	CASSLADRAYEQFF
TRBV28	TRBD1	.	TRBJ1-1	TGTGCCAGCAGCAGACAGGGGTTCGGGGAGAACACTGAAGCTTTCTTT	CASSRQGFGENTEAFF
TRBV11-2	.	.	TRBJ2-7	TGTGCCAGCAGTTTAGACAGGCTAAGCTCCTACGAGCAGTACTTC	CASSLDRLSSYEQYF
TRBV11-3	TRBD1	.	TRBJ2-1	TGTGCCAGCAGCCTCGGGACAGGGAGGAACTCCTACAATGAGCAGTTCTTC	CASSLGTGRNSYNEQFF
TRBV12-3/TRBV12-4	.	.	TRBJ1-5	TGTGCCAGCAGTTTAGACAATCAGCCCCAGCATTTT	CASSLDNQPQHF
TRBV6-4	.	.	TRBJ1-2	TGTGCCAGCAGTAACAGTAACTATGGCTACACCTTC	CASSNSNYGYTF
TRBV29-1	TRBD2	.	TRBJ2-7	TGCAGCGTTGGAGTTTCGACTAGCGGAATCATCTACGAGCAGTACTTC	CSVGVSTSGIIYEQYF
TRBV5-6	.	.	TRBJ1-1	TGTGCCAGCAGCTTGTTTATGGTACAAGGCGCTGAAGCTTTCTTT	CASSLFMVQGAEAFF
TRBV6-2/TRBV6-3	TRBD2	.	TRBJ2-5	TGTGCCAGCAGCCCAACTAGCGGGAGTTCTCAAGAGACCCAGTACTTC	CASSPTSGSSQETQYF
TRBV7-2	.	.	TRBJ1-5	TGTGCCAGCAGCTTAGGACCCGCGGCGGGTCAGCCCCAGCATTTT	CASSLGPAAGQPQHF
TRBV6-2/TRBV6-3	.	once	TRBJ1-1	TGTGCCAGCAGTTATGTGGCCGCGAACACTGAAGCTTTCTTT	CASSYVAANTEAFF
TRBV5-4	.	.	TRBJ1-1	TGTGCCAGCAGCTCCGTGCGGGACACTGAAGCTTTCTTT	CASSSVRDTEAFF
TRBV9	TRBD1	.	TRBJ1-6	TGTGCCAGCAGCGGACAGGGGGCGGGTTCACCCCTCCACTTT	CASSGQGAGSPLHF